This T cell receptor (beta chain) was profiled in a study of OX40 agonist ivuxolimab in advanced cancers. Study at large: Patients received the agonistic anti-OX40 (CD134) antibody ivuxolimab. Three patients responded partially, comprising one with hepatocellular carcinoma and two with cutaneous melanoma. Prior anti-PD-1, anti-PD-L1 or anti-CTLA-4 therapy did not bar entry, and about 40% had some.

Remarks on this clone: The antigen remains undetermined.

Study observations and caveats: Some patients who did not respond also had low normalized T-cell clonal expansion.

Measured with immunoSEQ multiplex PCR; TCRdb has only the in-frame clones, and not every one. The sample carries about 23,000 clones, around four fifths recorded once. Trimming cost V 0 bases and J 7 bases; bases outside gene matches: 6. The CDR3 runs 14 residues. Germline assignment: CDR1 SQVTM and CDR2 ANQGSEA. This receptor was taken from an adult with an advanced solid tumor such as melanoma, head and neck, liver or kidney cancer. Source: CD4+ or CD8+ T cells sorted from blood, taken in a trial of the OX40 agonist ivuxolimab. The chain employs TRBV29-1 and TRBJ2-1, with 7 bases lining up with TRBD2. Written as DNA, the CDR3 is TGCAGCGTTGAAGATCGGGGGGATAGAAATGAGCAGTTCTTC. Residues: CSVEDRGDRNEQFF.